The 6 T cell receptor beta chains listed next were all sequenced from one sample in a study of blood T cells in healthy people across ages. Combining a sample-barcoded 5' primer with a J-beta primer mix, a second PCR ran for roughly 6 to 12 cycles. One entry per CDR3 protein, called by TCRdb with MiXCR from the 5' RACE reads. The sample includes more than 650,000 distinct CDR3 sequences, about 20% of them seen just once. Sample: blood. Every receptor here comes from a man in his 70s in good health.

This clonotype has a handful of counts. A junction end diverges from the germline sequence, so it may reflect a read error. V and J are TRBV14 and TRBJ2-5; weak D call: TRBD1 (6 bases). CDR1 is SGHDN, CDR2 FVKESK, per germline. The CDR3 has 15 amino acids. The CDR3 nucleotides are TGTGCCAGCAGCCAAGACTTAAGGGGGAAAGAGACCCAGTACTTT. Encoded protein: CASSQDLRGKETQYF.

This clonotype was counted a few times. The junction shows a germline mismatch at one end, possibly a read error. The J gene is TRBJ1-1, the V gene TRBV20-1; possibly TRBD1 for D (6 bases). This CDR3 region has 14 residues. Per the germline V gene, CDR1 is DFQATT and CDR2 is SNEGSKA (reference sequence). The CDR3, as DNA: TGCAGTGCTAGAGCCCCCTCCGGGGACACTGGAGCTTTCTTT. It encodes CSARAPSGDTGAFF.

This chain joins TRBV7-2 and TRBJ2-2, with unresolved D. CDR1 is SGHTA and CDR2 is FQGNSA in the germline V gene. V dropped 3 bases and J dropped 5 bases, with 13 bases sitting between them. This CDR3 is 15 amino acids long. The CDR3 loop reads CASSFDRRSTGELFF. CDR3 sequence (DNA): TGTGCCAGCAGCTTCGACCGTAGATCAACCGGGGAGCTGTTTTTT.

This clonotype came up a few times. The rearrangement uses TRBV6-2 or TRBV6-3 and TRBJ1-2; D is unresolved. The CDR3 length is 14 residues. Trimming shortened V by 6 bases and J by 8 bases, and 19 bases separated the two germline ends. From germline, CDR1 is MNHEY and CDR2 SVGEGT. CDR3 residues: CASSRGEPRGGYTF. The CDR3 DNA reads TGTGCCAGCAGCCGCGGTGAGCCGCGCGGAGGCTACACCTTC.

This clonotype was counted only a few times. CDR3 DNA: TGCGCCAGCAAAGGAATGAGCAATGAGCAGTTCTTC. Translating gives CASKGMSNEQFF. The V gene is TRBV10-2, the J gene TRBJ2-1; D is ambiguous. Germline V gene data show CDR1 as WSHSY and CDR2 as SAAADI. The CDR3 runs 12 residues. V lost 7 bases and J 6 bases, leaving 10 bases between the germline ends.

The chain carries TRBV28 and TRBJ2-3; no clear D gene. V was clipped by 6 bases and J by 2 bases, with 9 bases between them. This CDR3 is built from 13 residues. Germline V gives CDR1 MDHEN, CDR2 SYDVKM. CDR3 bases: TGTGCCAGCAGCGGTTTCGTCACAGATACGCAGTATTTT. It is translated as CASSGFVTDTQYF.